One sample yielded the 18 T cell receptor beta chains listed below, sequenced in a study of CD8 T cells in Susac syndrome. Random hexamers were used to reverse transcribe roughly 0.45 to 1 ug of RNA. Each CDR3 protein is one row after TCRdb ran MiXCR on the immunoSEQ multiplex PCR reads. The sample gives about 190,000 distinct CDR3 sequences, around 95% of which show up once; less than 0.2% is in the top ten. The sample consisted of CD8+ T cells from PBMCs. Receptor source: a human donor with Susac syndrome.

This clonotype was observed a handful of times. The V call is TRBV20-1, the J call TRBJ2-3; 11 nucleotides line up with TRBD2. The CDR3 runs 14 residues. Germline CDR1 DFQATT, CDR2 SNEGSKA (reference sequence). The V gene end was trimmed by 5 bases and the J gene end by 4 bases; junction bases not matched to a gene: 5. The CDR3, as DNA: TGCAGTGCTTTTACTAGCGGGGGACCAGATACGCAGTATTTT. Translated, it gives CSAFTSGGPDTQYF.

This rearrangement joins TRBV20-1 to TRBJ1-5; D perhaps matches TRBD1 (6 bases). Germline-derived CDR1 and CDR2 are DFQATT and SNEGSKA (reference sequence). This CDR3 contains 15 residues. Between the trimmed V and J ends, which lost 6 bases and 0 bases, there was a span of 15 bases. The CDR3 spells CSAKDSSYSNQPQHF. The CDR3 nucleotides read TGCAGTGCCAAGGACAGCTCCTATAGCAATCAGCCCCAGCATTTT.

The genes are TRBV28 and TRBJ2-7; D unresolved. Trimming took 1 base from V and 2 from J, leaving 9 bases between them. Germline CDR1 is MDHEN and CDR2 is SYDVKM. The CDR3 runs to 14 residues. The CDR3 coding sequence is TGTGCCAGCAGTTTATTAGGTGACACCTACGAGCAGTACTTC. The encoded protein is CASSLLGDTYEQYF.

J is TRBJ2-2 and V is TRBV30; unclear D gene. The germline V and J ends were trimmed by 1 base and 0 bases, with 9 bases remaining between them. Germline V lookup: CDR1 GTSNPN, CDR2 SVGIG (reference sequence). There are 15 residues in the CDR3. The CDR3 loop is CAWSEPVSNTGELFF. CDR3 in DNA: TGTGCCTGGAGTGAACCAGTCTCGAACACCGGGGAGCTGTTTTTT.

Regarding this clonotype: The junction departs from the called germline gene at one end, perhaps through a read error. V is TRBV27 and J is TRBJ2-7; no firm D call. Germline V gives CDR1 MNHEY, CDR2 SMNVEV (reference sequence). The length of the CDR3 is 15 residues. The CDR3 here is CASSELPGSLVSWNF. CDR3 DNA: TGTGCCAGCAGTGAGCTACCCGGGTCCCTCGTTTCTTGGAACTTC.

This chain joins TRBV29-1 and TRBJ1-2, with 9 bases aligning to TRBD1. There are 14 residues in the CDR3. Unmatched junction bases numbered 9, after V lost 6 bases and J lost 4 bases. Germline CDR1 and CDR2: SQVTM and ANQGSEA. DNA for the CDR3: TGCAGCGTCCCTTTAACAGGGGGCTCCTATGGCTACACCTTC. Translating gives CSVPLTGGSYGYTF.

This clonotype has just a few counts. The DNA for the CDR3 is TGTGCCAGCAGTTTCGGAGGGCGAGAGACCCAGTACTTC. Translated, it gives CASSFGGRETQYF. V is TRBV28 and J is TRBJ2-5; tentatively, D is TRBD2 (6 bases). The germline gives CDR1 MDHEN, CDR2 SYDVKM. This CDR3 is 13 amino acids long. Trimming took 3 bases from V and 4 from J, leaving 9 bases between them.

The chain is built from TRBV20-1 and TRBJ1-2; TRBD1 matches at 9 bases. CDR3 length: 14 amino acids. Germline V gene lookup returns CDR1 DFQATT and CDR2 SNEGSKA (reference sequence). Trimming cost V 1 base and J 6 bases; bases outside gene matches: 6. CDR3 amino acids: CSARVPGQGHGYTF. CDR3 DNA sequence: TGCAGTGCTAGAGTACCGGGACAGGGTCATGGCTACACCTTC.

The chain has TRBV12-3 or TRBV12-4 and TRBJ2-7; maybe TRBD2 (5 bases). V lost 5 bases, J lost 7 bases, and 12 bases lay in between. This CDR3 contains 12 residues. The CDR3 spells CASSPLEGEQYF. For the CDR3, the DNA is TGTGCCAGCAGTCCCCTAGAGGGAGAGCAGTACTTC.

The rearrangement joins TRBV9 to TRBJ1-5; no clear D. CDR1 and CDR2 from the germline V gene are SGDLS and YYNGEE. Trimming stripped 3 bases from V and 4 bases from J, with 8 bases between. There are 13 residues in the CDR3. CDR3 DNA sequence: TGTGCCAGCAGCGACGCCAGGAATCAGCCCCAGCATTTT. Translation: CASSDARNQPQHF.

The chain has TRBV25-1 and TRBJ2-5; the D gene is possibly TRBD2 (5 bases). This CDR3 has 17 amino acids. Germline V gene lookup returns CDR1 MGHDK and CDR2 SYGVNS. V shed 2 bases and J shed 5 bases, with 21 bases lying between them. In nucleotides, the CDR3 is TGTGCCAGCAGTGAACCTCTGGGAGCCAGCGCGGGTGAGACCCAGTACTTC. Protein product: CASSEPLGASAGETQYF.

The genes are TRBV29-1 and TRBJ2-1; TRBD1 matches 7 bases. With 6 bases clipped from V and 8 bases from J, the junction kept 10 bases outside the gene matches. In germline, CDR1 is SQVTM, CDR2 ANQGSEA. The CDR3 loop spans 13 amino acids. CDR3: CSVHREGGYEQFF. The CDR3, as DNA: TGCAGCGTCCACAGGGAAGGGGGCTATGAGCAGTTCTTC.

The chain recombines TRBV7-9 with TRBJ2-7, with D perhaps TRBD1 (5 bases). This CDR3 region has 12 residues. CDR1 and CDR2 (germline): SEHNR, FQNEAQ (reference sequence). Trimming removed 2 bases at V and 5 bases at J, with 7 bases between. This CDR3 is CASSLPGHEQYF. The CDR3 nucleotides read TGTGCCAGCAGCTTACCAGGGCACGAGCAGTACTTC.

The chain combines TRBV7-9 with TRBJ2-3, with D tentatively TRBD1 or TRBD2 (5 bases each). Germline V CDR1 and CDR2: SEHNR, FQNEAQ (reference sequence). This CDR3 is 16 amino acids long. The V end lost 7 bases, the J end lost 1 base, and 18 bases lay between the germline ends. CDR3 protein: CASNQPVGPRTDTQYF. CDR3 nucleotides: TGTGCCAGCAACCAACCCGTGGGACCTCGCACAGATACGCAGTATTTT.

This clonotype was picked up one time. The genes are TRBV15 and TRBJ1-5; D not certain. V shed 0 bases and J shed 11 bases, with 14 bases lying between them. The CDR3 is made up of 14 amino acids. Germline V gene data show CDR1 as LNHNV and CDR2 as YYDKDF (reference sequence). CDR3 bases: TGTGCCACCAGCAGAGATCCCGGGCCTGAGGCCCAGCATTTT. This encodes CATSRDPGPEAQHF.

Here the CDR3 DNA reads TGCAGTGCTAGAGAGGACCTCCTCTACAATGAGCAGTTCTTC. This codes for CSAREDLLYNEQFF. The chain employs TRBV20-1 and TRBJ2-1, with D hard to call. CDR1 is DFQATT and CDR2 is SNEGSKA in the germline V gene (reference sequence). The CDR3 has 14 residues. V gave up 0 bases and J gave up 3 bases, with 9 bases separating them.

The chain uses TRBV27 and TRBJ1-2; TRBD1 is a possible D gene (5 bases). V lost 3 bases, J lost 4 bases, and 9 bases lay in between. The CDR3 runs 13 residues. From germline, CDR1 is MNHEY and CDR2 SMNVEV (reference sequence). The CDR3 reads CASSFGHSYGYTF. CDR3 nucleotides: TGTGCCAGCAGTTTCGGACACTCCTATGGCTACACCTTC.

This chain joins TRBV28 and TRBJ2-3; the match to TRBD2 covers 9 bases. The J segment lost 12 bases and the V segment lost 3 bases, leaving 13 bases of the junction unmatched. The germline V gene encodes CDR1 MDHEN and CDR2 SYDVKM. The CDR3 consists of 15 residues. This CDR3 reads CASSFVSGSQGVQYF. Here the CDR3 DNA reads TGTGCCAGCAGTTTTGTTAGCGGGAGCCAAGGCGTACAGTATTTT.